Shown below are 18 T cell receptor beta chains from a single sample sequenced in a study of sequential checkpoint blockade in melanoma. Sample treatment: randomized to nivolumab then ipilimumab (arm A) or the reverse (arm B). Measured with immunoSEQ multiplex PCR; TCRdb has only the in-frame clones, and not every one. The table includes 30,000 to 45,000 clones, over 75% detected once. This specimen consisted of CD8+ T cells sorted from blood (inferred from file names), obtained from a patient given nivolumab and ipilimumab in sequence. These receptors were obtained from a human donor with melanoma.

Turning to this clone: The same CDR3 arises from other DNA sequences in this sample as well. This sequence joins TRBV2 and TRBJ1-5; possibly TRBD1 for D (6 bases). The V end lost 0 bases, the J end lost 7 bases, and 13 bases lay between the germline ends. Germline assignment: CDR1 SNHLY and CDR2 FYNNEI. This CDR3 has 15 amino acids. This CDR3 reads CASSEALRGRQPQHF. In DNA, the CDR3 is TGTGCCAGCAGTGAAGCGCTCAGGGGTCGGCAGCCCCAGCATTTT.

This chain uses TRBV7-8 with TRBJ2-6; D is undetermined. The germline V gene has CDR1 SGHVS and CDR2 FQNEAQ. Trimming removed 5 bases at V and 2 bases at J, with 25 bases between. This CDR3 has 20 amino acids. CDR3 protein: CASSPVRGIGLVPGANVLTF. The CDR3 DNA sequence: TGTGCCAGCAGCCCTGTACGCGGCATCGGATTGGTACCTGGGGCCAACGTCCTGACTTTC. Full variable domain (rest looked up from reference TRBV7-8 and TRBJ2-6): GAGVSQSPRYKVAKRGQDVALRCDPISGHVSLFWYQQALGQGPEFLTYFQNEAQLDKSGLPSDRFFAERPEGSVSTLKIQRTQQEDSAVYLCASSPVRGIGLVPGANVLTFGAGSRLTVL.

This sequence joins TRBV6-5 and TRBJ2-7; D possibly corresponds to TRBD2 (5 bases). Germline-derived CDR1 and CDR2 are MNHEY and SVGAGI. Trimming removed 2 bases at V and 3 bases at J, with 8 bases between. The CDR3 has 13 amino acids. The DNA of the CDR3 is TGTGCCAGCAGTTACCGAGGGCACTACGAGCAGTACTTC. Its translation: CASSYRGHYEQYF.

The chain is built from TRBV27 and TRBJ2-7, with a possible D match to TRBD2 (5 bases). Germline CDR1 is MNHEY and CDR2 is SMNVEV (reference sequence). The CDR3 spans 13 residues. Trimming removed 5 bases from V and 6 bases from J, with 14 bases in between. This chain's CDR3 is CASSQQIGSEQYF. The CDR3 DNA follows: TGTGCCAGCAGTCAACAAATAGGGAGCGAGCAGTACTTC.

CDR3 sequence (DNA): TGTGCCAGCAGTGACCGGGACAGGGTAGATCGTTTTGGCTACACCTTC. Protein product: CASSDRDRVDRFGYTF. The chain recombines TRBV25-1 with TRBJ1-2, with 9 bases that match TRBD1. Germline V gene data show CDR1 as MGHDK and CDR2 as SYGVNS. The CDR3 runs 16 residues. V was clipped by 3 bases and J by 7 bases; unmatched bases: 12.

The chain employs TRBV7-9 and TRBJ2-1; 7 bases agree with TRBD2. CDR1 is SEHNR and CDR2 is FQNEAQ in the germline V gene (reference sequence). The CDR3 loop spans 14 amino acids. V lost 11 bases, J lost 7 bases, and 14 bases stayed unmatched. CDR3 sequence: CAGSGGRGGNEQFF. The CDR3 DNA sequence: TGTGCCGGCTCAGGCGGGAGAGGAGGTAATGAGCAGTTCTTC. The complete variable domain, with remaining parts taken from reference TRBV7-9 and TRBJ2-1, reads DTGVSQNPRHKITKRGQNVTFRCDPISEHNRLYWYRQTLGQGPEFLTYFQNEAQLEKSRLLSDRFSAERPKGSFSTLEIQRTEQGDSAMYLCAGSGGRGGNEQFFGPGTRLTVL.

This clone is a singleton in its sample. V is TRBV7-9 and J is TRBJ2-4, with 11 bases identical to TRBD2. The germline V gene has CDR1 SEHNR and CDR2 FQNEAQ (reference sequence). CDR3 size: 17 residues. J gave up 0 bases and V 5 bases, and 6 bases lay outside the gene matches. The CDR3 bases are TGTGCCAGCAGCGGTACTAGCGGGAGTTCAGCCAAAAACATTCAGTACTTC. Translating it yields CASSGTSGSSAKNIQYF.

V usage is TRBV15 and J usage is TRBJ1-1; 9 bases fit TRBD1. The CDR3 has 14 residues. CDR1 and CDR2 (germline): LNHNV, YYDKDF (reference sequence). Trimming at V came to 9 bases and at J to 0 bases, leaving 5 bases not matched to a gene. Here the CDR3 DNA reads TGTGCCACGGGACAGGGTTTTATGAACACTGAAGCTTTCTTT. Translating gives CATGQGFMNTEAFF.

This chain uses TRBV19 with TRBJ2-3; 8 positions agree with TRBD1. Germline V lookup: CDR1 LNHDA, CDR2 SQIVND (reference sequence). After removal of 0 bases from V and 1 base from J, the junction contained 3 bases not matched to a gene. This CDR3 comprises 16 residues. The CDR3 sequence: CASSIDWGQGTDTQYF. In DNA form, the CDR3 reads TGTGCCAGTAGTATAGATTGGGGACAGGGCACAGATACGCAGTATTTT.

The J gene is TRBJ1-1, the V gene TRBV7-2, with a tentative D call TRBD1 (5 bases). This CDR3 comprises 15 residues. Germline CDR1 SGHTA, CDR2 FQGNSA. Trimming left V 2 bases short and J 4 bases short, with 14 bases between. The CDR3 protein is CASSLPRGLLTEAFF. The CDR3 nucleotides are TGTGCCAGCAGCTTACCACGGGGGTTGCTCACTGAAGCTTTCTTT.

CDR3 sequence (DNA): TGTGCCAGCAGTTTGCTAGCGCCATACAATGAGCAGTTCTTC. It is translated as CASSLLAPYNEQFF. This chain connects TRBV11-2 to TRBJ2-1, with D possibly TRBD2 on 6 matching bases. V was pared by 6 bases and J by 4 bases, with 13 bases between. CDR1 and CDR2 (germline): SGHAT, FQNNGV. The CDR3 runs 14 residues.

In this sample, this clone turned up once. The chain is built from TRBV7-9 and TRBJ1-1; no reliable D call. CDR1 is SEHNR, CDR2 FQNEAQ, per germline (reference sequence). V lost 4 bases and J 6 bases, leaving 9 bases between the germline ends. The CDR3 has 12 residues. Here the CDR3 reads CASSYPGAEAFF. In DNA form, the CDR3 reads TGTGCCAGCAGCTATCCCGGGGCTGAAGCTTTCTTT.

The J gene is TRBJ1-5, the V gene TRBV27; weak D call: TRBD1 (5 bases). Germline CDR1 MNHEY, CDR2 SMNVEV (reference sequence). The CDR3 consists of 15 residues. V was shortened by 2 bases and J by 2 bases, with 10 bases between the two germline ends. The CDR3 spells CASSLRGTGNQPQHF. As DNA, the CDR3 is TGTGCCAGCAGTTTAAGGGGAACGGGCAATCAGCCCCAGCATTTT.

The chain recombines TRBV1 with TRBJ2-7; TRBD1, the table's D call, was not compared with the DNA. TRBV1 corresponds to a pseudogene. The CDR3 is made up of 17 amino acids. The CDR3 reads CTSSRDRGVQGSYEQYV. CDR3 bases: TGCACCAGCAGCCGGGACAGGGGAGTACAGGGGTCCTACGAGCAGTACGTC.

This chain uses TRBV19 with TRBJ2-7; 8 positions agree with TRBD2. There are 13 residues in the CDR3. Losses at the gene ends were 3 bases for V and 3 bases for J; bases not matched to a gene: 1. Germline lookup yields CDR1 LNHDA and CDR2 SQIVND (reference sequence). The CDR3 sequence is CASSMAGGYEQYF. The CDR3 coding sequence is TGTGCCAGTAGTATGGCGGGAGGCTACGAGCAGTACTTC.

The chain carries TRBV20-1 and TRBJ2-7, with D uncertain. The V end lost 5 bases, the J end lost 6 bases, and 8 bases lay between the germline ends. Germline V gene sequence: CDR1 DFQATT, CDR2 SNEGSKA (reference sequence). CDR3 length: 10 amino acids. In DNA form, the CDR3 reads TGCAGTGCTTCGAACGGCGAGCAGTACTTC. This encodes CSASNGEQYF.

The chain is built from TRBV7-3 and TRBJ2-5; 14 bases are a match to TRBD2. Per germline, CDR1 SGHTA and CDR2 FQGTGA. V was clipped by 4 bases and J by 4 bases; unmatched bases: 2. This CDR3 has 15 amino acids. CDR3 coding DNA: TGTGCCAGCAGCTCCGGACTAGCGGGAGGAGAGACCCAGTACTTC. It encodes CASSSGLAGGETQYF. Together with reference TRBV7-3 and TRBJ2-5, the CDR3 gives the full variable domain: GAGVSQTPSNKVTEKGKYVELRCDPISGHTALYWYRQSLGQGPEFLIYFQGTGAADDSGLPNDRFFAVRPEGSVSTLKIQRTERGDSAVYLCASSSGLAGGETQYFGPGTRLLVL.

This chain connects TRBV7-9 to TRBJ2-3, with 9 bases fitting TRBD1. The V gene end was trimmed by 5 bases and the J gene end by 3 bases; junction bases not matched to a gene: 15. CDR3 length: 18 amino acids. Per the germline V gene, CDR1 is SEHNR and CDR2 is FQNEAQ (reference sequence). The CDR3 nucleotides read TGTGCCAGCAGCCCTACGGGCCTCACAGGGGGCGCAACAGATACGCAGTATTTT. Protein sequence: CASSPTGLTGGATDTQYF.